The 20 T cell receptor beta chains listed next were all sequenced from one sample in a study of blood T cell repertoires in COVID-19. Here immunoSEQ multiplex PCR was the method, and the copy in TCRdb shows in-frame clones only, minus some. The repertoire includes fewer than 70,000 clones, roughly 88% of them detected once, and approximately 5.6% sits in the top ten. The sample taken for sequencing was peripheral blood. These receptors originate from a woman aged 60-75 years with acute or convalescent COVID-19.

V and J are TRBV2 and TRBJ1-2, with 7 bases fitting TRBD1. Unmatched junction bases numbered 9, after V lost 7 bases and J lost 1 base. Germline V gene sequence: CDR1 SNHLY, CDR2 FYNNEI. CDR3 length: 15 amino acids. The chain's CDR3 is CASKSTRDSNYGYTF. The CDR3 DNA follows: TGTGCCAGCAAGTCCACCCGGGACAGTAACTATGGCTACACCTTC. Full variable domain (missing parts from reference TRBV2 and TRBJ1-2): EPEVTQTPSHQVTQMGQEVILRCVPISNHLYFYWYRQILGQKVEFLVSFYNNEISEKSEIFDDQFSVERPDGSNFTLKIRSTKLEDSAMYFCASKSTRDSNYGYTFGSGTRLTVV.

This chain connects TRBV21-1 to TRBJ1-2; TRBD1, the table's D call, was not compared with the DNA. TRBV21-1 is designated a pseudogene. This CDR3 has 19 residues. The CDR3 nucleotides read TGTGCCAGCAGCCTAAAAGGCGACAAAGGAACGAACACAGACTATGGCTACACCTTC. This translates into CASSLKGDKGTNTDYGYTF.

The rearrangement links TRBV21-1 to TRBJ2-1; the table calls TRBD2, which could not be checked here. TRBV21-1 constitutes a pseudogene. This CDR3 contains 14 residues. CDR3 nucleotides: TGTGCCACCCCCGGGACTGTCTCCTACAATGAGCAGTTCTTC. Its translation is CATPGTVSYNEQFF.

The chain uses TRBV10-3 and TRBJ2-6; TRBD1 aligns across 7 bases. Trimming cost V 6 bases and J 0 bases; bases outside gene matches: 2. Germline CDR1 is ENHRY and CDR2 is SYGVKD. The CDR3 is made up of 15 amino acids. CDR3 residues: CAIRTGNSGANVLTF. In DNA, the CDR3 is TGTGCCATCAGGACAGGGAACTCTGGGGCCAACGTCCTGACTTTC.

The V call is TRBV9, the J call TRBJ2-2; possibly TRBD1 for D (6 bases). V shed 4 bases and J shed 6 bases, with 16 bases lying between them. Per the germline V gene, CDR1 is SGDLS and CDR2 is YYNGEE. CDR3 size: 15 residues. The DNA of the CDR3 is TGTGCCAGCAGCCGACTAAGCACAGGGTCCGGGGAGCTGTTTTTT. It translates to CASSRLSTGSGELFF. Based on the CDR3 plus reference TRBV9 and TRBJ2-2, the full variable domain is DSGVTQTPKHLITATGQRVTLRCSPRSGDLSVYWYQQSLDQGLQFLIQYYNGEERAKGNILERFSAQQFPDLHSELNLSSLELGDSALYFCASSRLSTGSGELFFGEGSRLTVL.

The chain joins TRBV5-5 to TRBJ2-3, with a possible D match to TRBD1 (6 bases). In germline, CDR1 is SGHKS, CDR2 YYEKEE (reference sequence). Trimming shortened V by 1 base and J by 4 bases, and 13 bases separated the two germline ends. This CDR3 has 15 residues. DNA for the CDR3: TGTGCCAGCAGCTTGACCAGGGGCCCCTCAGATACGCAGTATTTT. As protein: CASSLTRGPSDTQYF.

The gene calls are TRBV18 and TRBJ1-1; D uncertain. V was trimmed by 4 bases and J by 1 base, leaving 7 bases between them. The CDR3 loop spans 13 amino acids. Germline V gene lookup returns CDR1 KGHSH and CDR2 LQKENI. CDR3 protein: CASSLSGNTEAFF. The CDR3 nucleotides read TGTGCCAGCTCACTGTCAGGGAACACTGAAGCTTTCTTT.

V usage is TRBV27 and J usage is TRBJ1-6; the match to TRBD1 covers 7 bases. CDR1 is MNHEY and CDR2 is SMNVEV in the germline V gene (reference sequence). V shed 5 bases and J 6 bases; nucleotides not matched to a gene: 10. CDR3 length: 16 amino acids. Written as DNA, the CDR3 is TGTGCCAGCAGTCCCCTTGGACAGGTTTTTAATTCACCCCTCCACTTT. Protein: CASSPLGQVFNSPLHF.

The gene calls are TRBV27 and TRBJ2-7; 7 nucleotides align to TRBD1. J was trimmed by 4 bases and V by 5 bases; bases with no gene match: 5. This CDR3 region has 13 residues. Germline CDR1 is MNHEY and CDR2 is SMNVEV (reference sequence). CDR3 sequence (DNA): TGTGCCAGCAGTCCCGTGACAGGGTACGAGCAGTACTTC. Translating gives CASSPVTGYEQYF.

The chain has TRBV24-1 and TRBJ2-1; the D gene is possibly TRBD2 (5 bases). This CDR3 is built from 13 residues. Germline V gene data show CDR1 as KGHDR and CDR2 as SFDVKD. Trimming took off 4 bases at V and 7 bases at J, with 10 bases between the two ends. Here the CDR3 DNA reads TGTGCCACCAGTGACGCAAGAGGGAATGAGCAGTTCTTC. Protein: CATSDARGNEQFF.

V gene TRBV9 combines with J gene TRBJ2-5, with TRBD1 matching over 11 bases. The CDR3 runs to 16 residues. V lost 4 bases, J lost 4 bases, and 9 bases stayed unmatched. Germline V gives CDR1 SGDLS, CDR2 YYNGEE. This CDR3 is CASSRLGQGGGETQYF. The CDR3, as DNA: TGTGCCAGCAGCCGATTGGGACAGGGGGGAGGAGAGACCCAGTACTTC.

Notes on this clone: The identical CDR3 is also encoded by other nucleotide sequences in the sample. V and J are TRBV2 and TRBJ1-6; no reliable D call. With 0 bases removed from V and 7 bases from J, the gap between germline ends came to 7 bases. The CDR3 has 14 amino acids. Germline lookup yields CDR1 SNHLY and CDR2 FYNNEI. Here the CDR3 reads CASSEARLNSPLHF. As DNA, the CDR3 is TGTGCCAGCAGTGAAGCGCGACTAAATTCACCCCTCCACTTT.

This clone has a single count. The J gene is TRBJ1-5, the V gene TRBV6-1; 9 nucleotides match TRBD1. With V trimmed by 3 bases and J by 9 bases, 12 bases remained unmatched. CDR3 length: 16 amino acids. Germline V CDR1 and CDR2: MNHNS, SASEGT. The DNA for the CDR3 is TGTGCCAGCAGTGACCCGGGACAGGGAGGGCCAAGGCCCCAGCATTTT. It yields the protein CASSDPGQGGPRPQHF.

V and J are TRBV29-1 and TRBJ2-3, with D perhaps matching TRBD1 (6 bases). This CDR3 has 15 residues. Germline lookup yields CDR1 SQVTM and CDR2 ANQGSEA. Trimming removed 5 bases from V and 0 bases from J, with 15 bases in between. The CDR3 DNA reads as TGCAGCGTTAGAAAAGGGACACCTAGCACAGATACGCAGTATTTT. Translating it yields CSVRKGTPSTDTQYF.

The chain recombines TRBV5-1 with TRBJ1-4; D perhaps matches TRBD1 (6 bases). The CDR3 spans 15 residues. Trimming removed 0 bases at V and 3 bases at J, with 9 bases between. Germline loops: CDR1 SGHRS, CDR2 YFSETQ. This chain's CDR3 is CASSLGGGANEKLFF. The CDR3 coding sequence is TGCGCCAGCAGCTTGGGCGGGGGCGCTAATGAAAAACTGTTTTTT.

The CDR3 nucleotides read TGCAGCGTTGAAGAGCTCAGCACAGGGGGCCGGAATGAGCAGTTCTTC. Translating it yields CSVEELSTGGRNEQFF. This chain links TRBV29-1 with TRBJ2-1; 9 bases match TRBD1. The CDR3 runs to 16 residues. Losses at the gene ends were 0 bases for V and 7 bases for J; bases not matched to a gene: 10. Germline V lookup: CDR1 SQVTM, CDR2 ANQGSEA.

V gene TRBV20-1 combines with J gene TRBJ2-3, with 8 bases aligning to TRBD2. J was trimmed by 0 bases and V by 3 bases; bases with no gene match: 5. This CDR3 comprises 15 residues. Germline V gene data show CDR1 as DFQATT and CDR2 as SNEGSKA (reference sequence). Here the CDR3 DNA reads TGCAGTGCTAGTTTGCGCGGGGGGAGCACAGATACGCAGTATTTT. Amino acid sequence: CSASLRGGSTDTQYF.

The genes are TRBV5-1 and TRBJ2-6, with unresolved D. The CDR3 contains 15 residues. Trimming cost V 0 bases and J 1 base, with 5 bases left between them. CDR1 is SGHRS and CDR2 is YFSETQ in the germline V gene. The CDR3 sequence is CASSLVASGANVLTF. The CDR3 nucleotides are TGCGCCAGCAGCTTGGTGGCATCTGGGGCCAACGTCCTGACTTTC.

The chain has TRBV19 and TRBJ1-1, with 8 positions matching TRBD1. The CDR3 sequence is 14 residues long. CDR1 is LNHDA, CDR2 SQIVND, per germline (reference sequence). V dropped 5 bases and J dropped 4; count of bases not matched to a gene: 6. The CDR3 DNA sequence: TGTGCCAGTAGTCCAGGGGGCTTGGGCACTGAAGCTTTCTTT. Translated: CASSPGGLGTEAFF.

The V gene is TRBV7-3, the J gene TRBJ1-1; unclear D gene. Germline V lookup: CDR1 SGHTA, CDR2 FQGTGA. CDR3 size: 13 residues. Trimming removed 8 bases from V and 4 bases from J, with 14 bases in between. This chain's CDR3 is CASGEGRATEAFF. As DNA, the CDR3 is TGTGCCAGCGGAGAAGGGAGGGCCACTGAAGCTTTCTTT.